A selection of T cell receptor beta chains follows, all from one sample in a study of shared T cell receptors in the human thymus. The protocol was immunoSEQ multiplex PCR, while the TCRdb copy is restricted to in-frame clones and leaves out a portion. The table records about 380,000 clones, 85% to 95% of them present only once. The sequencing sample was made of thymocytes. These receptors were collected from a human donor. Both conserved end residues are part of each CDR3. Each record gives: J gene, clone size, V gene, D gene, CDR3 DNA, CDR3 protein. A D gene is named only where the DNA matches it firmly. Expanded clones get a size class; other rows say once, few or many, or leave the size out.

>TRBJ2-1|NA|TRBV7-4|TRBD2
TGTGCCAGCAGCCCTAGGGGGACTAGTGATTACAATGAGCAGTTCTTC
CASSPRGTSDYNEQFF
>TRBJ2-5|NA|TRBV25-1|TRBD2
TGTGCCAGCAGCTCAGGACTAGCGGTCCAAGAGACCCAGTACTTC
CASSSGLAVQETQYF
>TRBJ2-1|NA|TRBV5-4|NA
TGTGCCAGCAGCCACGACGCGGGCGGCACCTACAATGAGCAGTTCTTC
CASSHDAGGTYNEQFF
>TRBJ1-2|NA|TRBV7-9|NA
TGTGCCAGCAGCCTCACAGGCCGGATCGGCTACACCTTC
CASSLTGRIGYTF
>TRBJ1-1|once|TRBV6-1|NA
TGTGCCAGCAGTGAACGGGTAGACGCTTTCTTT
CASSERVDAFF
>TRBJ1-3|NA|TRBV28|NA
TGTGCCAGCAGTTTATTGTATCAGGCACACCTCTCGGGTTCTGGAAACACCATATATTTT
CASSLLYQAHLSGSGNTIYF
>TRBJ2-7|NA|TRBV7-9|NA
TGTGCCAGCACTGAACGAAGGGAGGCGTCCTACGAGCAGTACTTC
CASTERREASYEQYF
>TRBJ1-4|NA|TRBV11-2|NA
TGTGCCAGCAGCTTAGATTTTAGTCCGCACACTAATGAAAAACTGTTTTTT
CASSLDFSPHTNEKLFF
>TRBJ1-1|NA|TRBV4-1|NA
TGCGCCAGCAGCCATACGGTCCATCTTAAGAACACTGAAGCTTTCTTT
CASSHTVHLKNTEAFF
>TRBJ1-3|NA|TRBV5-1|NA
TGCGCCAGCAGCTTGCGGGCCGGGGGAGACTCTGGAAACACCATATATTTT
CASSLRAGGDSGNTIYF
>TRBJ2-5|NA|TRBV7-9|TRBD2
TGTGCCAGCAGCTCCGGACTAGCGGGAGAGACCCAGTACTTC
CASSSGLAGETQYF
>TRBJ2-3|NA|TRBV2|NA
TGTGCCAGCAGTGAAACCGCCCCAATACTAAGAGATACGCAGTATTTT
CASSETAPILRDTQYF
>TRBJ2-7|NA|TRBV4-3|NA
TGCGCCAGCAGCCAAGTGCGGGTCGGCGCCTCCTACGAGCAGTACTTC
CASSQVRVGASYEQYF
>TRBJ2-5|NA|TRBV4-1|NA
TGCGCCAGCAGCCAAGAGGACTCCCATGAAGAGACCCAGTACTTC
CASSQEDSHEETQYF
>TRBJ2-7|NA|TRBV28|NA
TGTGCCAGCAGTCCCGGATACGGGGGGCCCTACGAGCAGTACTTC
CASSPGYGGPYEQYF
>TRBJ2-1|NA|TRBV4-2|TRBD2
TGTGCCAGCGGTCCGGGACTAGCGGATGATGAGCAGTTCTTC
CASGPGLADDEQFF
>TRBJ2-7|NA|TRBV7-8|NA
TGTGCCAGCAGCTCGTTCAGGGGCCACGAGCAGTACTTC
CASSSFRGHEQYF
>TRBJ1-1|once|TRBV11-3|TRBD1
TGTGCCAGCAGCTTGGGGGACAGGGGTACTGAAGCTTTCTTT
CASSLGDRGTEAFF
>TRBJ2-5|NA|TRBV7-2|NA
TGTGCCAGCAGCCCGAACAGGGGAGGGGAGACCCAGTACTTC
CASSPNRGGETQYF
>TRBJ1-4|NA|TRBV5-4|NA
TGTGCCAGCAGCTCGCCGGGACAAGCAACTAATGAAAAACTGTTTTTT
CASSSPGQATNEKLFF
>TRBJ1-2|once|TRBV14|NA
TGTGCCAGCAGCCAAGAAGGTCAGGACTATGGCTACACCTTC
CASSQEGQDYGYTF
>TRBJ1-1|once|TRBV15|NA
TGTGCCACCAGCAGCCAAAGGGAGGCTACTGAAGCTTTCTTT
CATSSQREATEAFF
>TRBJ2-3|NA|TRBV28|NA
TGTGCCAGCACCCGGACTGGGGGCACAGATACGCAGTATTTT
CASTRTGGTDTQYF
>TRBJ2-7|NA|TRBV5-1|NA
TGCGCCAGCAGCCCAGAAGGACGGAGTCTAAGTTACGAGCAGTACTTC
CASSPEGRSLSYEQYF
>TRBJ2-7|once|TRBV27|NA
TGTGCCAGCAGGACCCGACAGGACCCCCGCGAGCAGTACTTC
CASRTRQDPREQYF
>TRBJ2-3|NA|TRBV19|TRBD1
TGTGCCAGTAGTATCTTGGGACAGGGACCAGATACGCAGTATTTT
CASSILGQGPDTQYF
>TRBJ2-1|NA|TRBV27|TRBD1
TGTGCCAGCAGTGCCCCGGGACAGGGAATATCGTTAAATGAGCAGTTCTTC
CASSAPGQGISLNEQFF
>TRBJ2-7|NA|TRBV4-3|TRBD2
TGCGCCAGCAGCCAAACACTAGCGGCCGACTCCTACGAGCAGTACTTC
CASSQTLAADSYEQYF
>TRBJ1-1|NA|TRBV2|NA
TGTGCCAGGAAACAGAATCTCATGAACACTGAAGCTTTCTTT
CARKQNLMNTEAFF
>TRBJ2-2|NA|TRBV5-1|TRBD1
TGCGCCAGCAGCTTGGACAGGGGGCAGAACACCGGGGAGCTGTTTTTT
CASSLDRGQNTGELFF
>TRBJ1-4|NA|TRBV14|NA
TGTGCCAGCAGCCAAGCCAGGACGACTTTTAATGAAAAACTGTTTTTT
CASSQARTTFNEKLFF
>TRBJ2-1|NA|TRBV4-2|NA
TGTGCCAGCAGCCAGGACCTTGGTAGCGGCGGGTATTCCTACAATGAGCAGTTCTTC
CASSQDLGSGGYSYNEQFF
>TRBJ2-3|NA|TRBV7-2|TRBD2
TGTGCCAGCAGCTTAGTCTCTACTAGCGGGCGGGGCGGAGATACGCAGTATTTT
CASSLVSTSGRGGDTQYF
>TRBJ2-3|NA|TRBV7-2|TRBD1
TGTGCCAGCAGCTCTCCACAGGGGTCAGGCACAGATACGCAGTATTTT
CASSSPQGSGTDTQYF
>TRBJ2-7|NA|TRBV5-1|TRBD2
TGCGCCAGCAGCGGGGGATTAGCGGGAAACTACGAGCAGTACTTC
CASSGGLAGNYEQYF
>TRBJ1-6|NA|TRBV12-1|NA
TGTGCCATTCCGGTGGGTACCAATTCACCCCTCCACTTT
CAIPVGTNSPLHF
>TRBJ2-5|NA|TRBV2|TRBD2
TGTGCCAGCAGTGAACGGTGGCGGGAGAGTCGAGAGACCCAGTACTTC
CASSERWRESRETQYF
>TRBJ2-1|NA|TRBV28|NA
TGTGCCAGCAAGGACAGATACAATGAGCAGTTCTTC
CASKDRYNEQFF
>TRBJ2-5|NA|TRBV6-1|TRBD1
TGTGCCAATTCAGGGGGCCTCCAAGAGACCCAGTACTTC
CANSGGLQETQYF
>TRBJ2-3|NA|TRBV28|NA
TGTGCCAGCAGTTTATTTCCCGACAAGGGGGCGGGAAGGAAAAGCACAGATACGCAGTATTTT
CASSLFPDKGAGRKSTDTQYF
>TRBJ2-3|once|TRBV9|TRBD2
TGTGCCAGCAGCGTAGCTCTATCTAAACTAGCGGGAGGAAAGCGGGCTACGCAGTATTTT
CASSVALSKLAGGKRATQYF
>TRBJ2-7|NA|TRBV6-1|TRBD2
TGTGCCAGCAGTGACCGGGGACTAGCGGGAGTCGCCCACTCCTACGAGCAGTACTTC
CASSDRGLAGVAHSYEQYF
>TRBJ1-5|NA|TRBV4-1|NA
TGCGCCAGCAGCCAAGATTGGGGGGGCGGTGGCAATCAGCCCCAGCATTTT
CASSQDWGGGGNQPQHF
>TRBJ2-5|NA|TRBV4-1|TRBD2
TGCGCCAGCAGCCAAACATGGACTAGCGGGATCCAAGAGACCCAGTACTTC
CASSQTWTSGIQETQYF
>TRBJ1-2|NA|TRBV4-2|NA
TGTGCCAGCAGCCATCGGGGCCCCTCTAACTATGGCTACACCTTC
CASSHRGPSNYGYTF
>TRBJ2-1|NA|TRBV4-3|TRBD2
TGCGCCAGCAGCCAAGTGGGGCTAGCGGGCCCCTACAATGAGCAGTTCTTC
CASSQVGLAGPYNEQFF
>TRBJ1-2|NA|TRBV30|NA
TGTGCCTGGAGGGGTATTCCAGGGACAAATCATGGCTACACCTTC
CAWRGIPGTNHGYTF
>TRBJ2-3|once|TRBV5-1|TRBD2
TGCGCCAGCAGCCGGACTAGCGGGGGCACAGATACGCAGTATTTT
CASSRTSGGTDTQYF
>TRBJ2-2|NA|TRBV28|TRBD2
TGTGCCAGCAGGCCAAGGGGATGGACTAGTCACACCGGGGAGCTGTTTTTT
CASRPRGWTSHTGELFF
>TRBJ2-1|NA|TRBV7-6|NA
TGTGCCAGCAGCTTGGACTCCTTTGGGAATGAGCAGTTCTTC
CASSLDSFGNEQFF
>TRBJ1-4|NA|TRBV5-6|NA
TGTGCCAGCAGCTTGCGGATGCGGGAAAAACTGTTTTTT
CASSLRMREKLFF
>TRBJ2-1|NA|TRBV18|NA
TGTGCCAGCTCACCACGCCCCGTAAGTCCCGGGCTCGGGGATGAGCAGTTCTTC
CASSPRPVSPGLGDEQFF
>TRBJ1-4|NA|TRBV10-1|NA
TGCGCCAGCAGTGAGCCCTATGAGGAGACTAATGAAAAACTGTTTTTT
CASSEPYEETNEKLFF
>TRBJ2-7|NA|TRBV5-6|NA
TGTGCCAGCAGCTTGGGGGCAGGGCACGAGCAGTACTTC
CASSLGAGHEQYF